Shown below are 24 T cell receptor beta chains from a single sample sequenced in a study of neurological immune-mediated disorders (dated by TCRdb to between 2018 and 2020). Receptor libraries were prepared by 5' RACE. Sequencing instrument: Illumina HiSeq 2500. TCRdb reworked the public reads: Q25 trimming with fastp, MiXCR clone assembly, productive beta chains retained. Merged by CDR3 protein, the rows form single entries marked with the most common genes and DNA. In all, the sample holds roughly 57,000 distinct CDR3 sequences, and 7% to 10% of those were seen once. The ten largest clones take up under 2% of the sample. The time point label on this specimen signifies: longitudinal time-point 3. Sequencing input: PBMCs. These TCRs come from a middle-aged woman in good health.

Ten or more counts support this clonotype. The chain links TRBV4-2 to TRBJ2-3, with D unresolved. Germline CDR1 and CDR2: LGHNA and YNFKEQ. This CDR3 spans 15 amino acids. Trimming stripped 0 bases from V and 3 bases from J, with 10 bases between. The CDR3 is CASSQEKRRTDTQYF. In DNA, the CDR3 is TGTGCCAGCAGCCAAGAAAAGCGACGTACAGATACGCAGTATTTT.

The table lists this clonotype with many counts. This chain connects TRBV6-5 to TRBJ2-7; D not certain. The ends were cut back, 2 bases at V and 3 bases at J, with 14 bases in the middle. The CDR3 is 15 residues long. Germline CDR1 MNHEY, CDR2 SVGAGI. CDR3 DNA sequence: TGTGCCAGCAGTTACGTGGCAGGTGCCGACTACGAGCAGTACTTC. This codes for CASSYVAGADYEQYF.

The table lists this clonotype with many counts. The CDR3 loop is CASSQLADTSYEQYF. CDR3 bases: TGCGCCAGCAGCCAGCTTGCGGACACCTCCTACGAGCAGTACTTC. V usage is TRBV4-3 and J usage is TRBJ2-7; maybe TRBD1 (5 bases). CDR1 LGHNA and CDR2 YSLEER come from the germline V gene. The CDR3 is 15 amino acids. V shed 3 bases and J shed 0 bases, with 12 bases lying between them.

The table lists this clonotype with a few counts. The CDR3 spells CASLNILGTEAFF. CDR3 DNA: TGCGCCAGCCTCAATATACTGGGCACTGAAGCTTTCTTT. The chain is built from TRBV5-1 and TRBJ1-1; D ambiguous. This CDR3 region has 13 residues. The germline gives CDR1 SGHRS, CDR2 YFSETQ. Between the trimmed V and J ends, which lost 7 bases and 4 bases, there was a span of 14 bases.

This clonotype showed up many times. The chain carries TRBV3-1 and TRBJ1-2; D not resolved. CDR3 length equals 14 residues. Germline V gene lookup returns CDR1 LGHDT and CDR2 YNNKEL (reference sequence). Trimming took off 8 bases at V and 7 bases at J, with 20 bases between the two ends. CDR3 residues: CASCQRPSQGGYTF. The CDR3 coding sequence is TGTGCCAGCTGTCAAAGGCCGTCCCAAGGTGGCTACACCTTC.

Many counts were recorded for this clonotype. The CDR3 DNA reads TGTGCCAGCAGCTTGGGACAGGCACAGTTCAACGTCCTGACTTTC. It yields the protein CASSLGQAQFNVLTF. This sequence joins TRBV6-6 and TRBJ2-6; 8 bases align to TRBD1. Germline-derived CDR1 and CDR2 are MNHNY and SVGAGI (reference sequence). This CDR3 is built from 15 residues. V gave up 6 bases and J gave up 9 bases; unmatched junction bases: 10.

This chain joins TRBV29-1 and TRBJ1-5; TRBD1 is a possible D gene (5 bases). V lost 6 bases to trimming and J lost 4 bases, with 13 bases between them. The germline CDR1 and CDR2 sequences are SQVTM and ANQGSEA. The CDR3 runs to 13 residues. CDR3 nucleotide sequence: TGCAGCGTAGGGGCAGGGAAAAATCAGCCCCAGCATTTT. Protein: CSVGAGKNQPQHF.

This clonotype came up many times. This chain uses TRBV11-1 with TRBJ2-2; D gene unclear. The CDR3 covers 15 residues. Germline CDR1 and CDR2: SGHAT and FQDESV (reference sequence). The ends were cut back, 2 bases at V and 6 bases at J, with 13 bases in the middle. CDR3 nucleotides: TGTGCCAGCAGCTTATCCTCCACTTCGTCCGGGGAGCTGTTTTTT. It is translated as CASSLSSTSSGELFF.

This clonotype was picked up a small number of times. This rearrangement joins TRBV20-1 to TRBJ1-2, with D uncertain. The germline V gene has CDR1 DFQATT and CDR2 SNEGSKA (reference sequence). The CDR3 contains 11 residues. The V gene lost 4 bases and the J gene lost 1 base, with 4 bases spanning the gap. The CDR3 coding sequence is TGCAGTGCTAACGATAACTATGGCTACACCTTC. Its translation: CSANDNYGYTF.

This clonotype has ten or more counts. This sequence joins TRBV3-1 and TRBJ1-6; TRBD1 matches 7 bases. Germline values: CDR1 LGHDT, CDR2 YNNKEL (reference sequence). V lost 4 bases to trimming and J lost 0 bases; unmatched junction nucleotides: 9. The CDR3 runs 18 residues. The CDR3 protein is CASSRGQRGSSYNSPLHF. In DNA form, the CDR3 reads TGTGCCAGCAGCCGGGGACAGAGAGGGAGCTCCTATAATTCACCCCTCCACTTT.

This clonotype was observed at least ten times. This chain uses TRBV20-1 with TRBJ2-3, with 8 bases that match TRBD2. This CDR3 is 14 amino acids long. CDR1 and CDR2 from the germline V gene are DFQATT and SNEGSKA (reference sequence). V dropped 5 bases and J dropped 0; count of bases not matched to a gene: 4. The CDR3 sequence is CSASLAGSTDTQYF. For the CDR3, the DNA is TGCAGTGCTTCCCTAGCGGGTAGCACAGATACGCAGTATTTT.

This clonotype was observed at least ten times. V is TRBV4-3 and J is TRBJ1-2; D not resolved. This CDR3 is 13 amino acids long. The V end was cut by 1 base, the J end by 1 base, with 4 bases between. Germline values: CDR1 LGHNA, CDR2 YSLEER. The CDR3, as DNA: TGCGCCAGCAGCCAAGGGCATAACTATGGCTACACCTTC. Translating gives CASSQGHNYGYTF.

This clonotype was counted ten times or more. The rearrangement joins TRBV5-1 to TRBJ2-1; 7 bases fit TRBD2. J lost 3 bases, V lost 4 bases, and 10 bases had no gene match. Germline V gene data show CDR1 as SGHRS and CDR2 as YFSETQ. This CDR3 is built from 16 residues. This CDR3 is CASSPAGLAGYNEQFF. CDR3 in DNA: TGCGCCAGCAGCCCCGCGGGGTTAGCGGGCTACAATGAGCAGTTCTTC.

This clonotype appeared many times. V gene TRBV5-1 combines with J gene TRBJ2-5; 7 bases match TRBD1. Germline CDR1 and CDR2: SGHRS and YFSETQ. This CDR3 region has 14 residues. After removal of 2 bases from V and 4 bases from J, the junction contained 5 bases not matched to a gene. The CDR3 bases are TGCGCCAGCAGCTTTACAGGGGCGGGAGAGACCCAGTACTTC. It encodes CASSFTGAGETQYF.

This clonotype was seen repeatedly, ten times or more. The CDR3, as DNA: TGTGCCATCAGCCCGGGACAGGGCTACGAGCAGTACTTC. This sequence encodes CAISPGQGYEQYF. The V gene is TRBV10-3, the J gene TRBJ2-7, with 9 positions matching TRBD1. Germline loops: CDR1 ENHRY, CDR2 SYGVKD. Trimming cost V 6 bases and J 3 bases; bases outside gene matches: 3. The CDR3 length is 13 residues.

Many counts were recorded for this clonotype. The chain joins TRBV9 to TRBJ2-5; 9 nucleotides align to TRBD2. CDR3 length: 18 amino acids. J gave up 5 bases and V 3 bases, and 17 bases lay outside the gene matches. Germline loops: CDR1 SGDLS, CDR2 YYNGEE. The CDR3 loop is CASSGTPAGGLTGETQYF. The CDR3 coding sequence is TGTGCCAGCAGCGGTACCCCAGCGGGGGGCTTAACTGGGGAGACCCAGTACTTC.

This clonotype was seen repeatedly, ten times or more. The CDR3 DNA sequence: TGCAGTGCTAGAGATCGCGGGAGGGCCGGGGAGCAGTACTTC. It specifies CSARDRGRAGEQYF. The rearrangement joins TRBV20-1 to TRBJ2-7; TRBD2 matches at 9 bases. The CDR3 length is 14 residues. After removal of 0 bases from V and 7 bases from J, the junction contained 7 bases not matched to a gene. Germline V gene lookup returns CDR1 DFQATT and CDR2 SNEGSKA (reference sequence).

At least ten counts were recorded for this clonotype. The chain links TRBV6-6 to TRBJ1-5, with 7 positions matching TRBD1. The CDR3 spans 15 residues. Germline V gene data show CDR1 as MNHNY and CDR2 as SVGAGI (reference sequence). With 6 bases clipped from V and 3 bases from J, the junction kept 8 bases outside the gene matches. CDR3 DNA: TGTGCCAGCAGAAACCGGGACAGCCTCAATCAGCCCCAGCATTTT. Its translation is CASRNRDSLNQPQHF.

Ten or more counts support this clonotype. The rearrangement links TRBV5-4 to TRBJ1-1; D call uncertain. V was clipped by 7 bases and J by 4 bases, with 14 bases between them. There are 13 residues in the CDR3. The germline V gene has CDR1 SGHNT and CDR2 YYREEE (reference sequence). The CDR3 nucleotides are TGTGCCAGCGGGTTCGGTCTCGGCACTGAAGCTTTCTTT. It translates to CASGFGLGTEAFF.

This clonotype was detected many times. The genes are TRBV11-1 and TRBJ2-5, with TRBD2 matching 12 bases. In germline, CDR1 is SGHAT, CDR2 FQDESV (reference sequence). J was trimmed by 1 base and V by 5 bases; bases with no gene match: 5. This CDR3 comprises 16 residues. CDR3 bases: TGTGCCAGCAGCAATGGACTAGCGGGACCCCAAGAGACCCAGTACTTC. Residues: CASSNGLAGPQETQYF.

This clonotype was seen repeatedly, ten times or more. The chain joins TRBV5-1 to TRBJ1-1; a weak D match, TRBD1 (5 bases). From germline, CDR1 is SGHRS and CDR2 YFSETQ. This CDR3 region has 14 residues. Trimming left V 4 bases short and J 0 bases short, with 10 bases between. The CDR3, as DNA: TGCGCCAGCAGCGGCGACAGAATGAACACTGAAGCTTTCTTT. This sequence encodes CASSGDRMNTEAFF.

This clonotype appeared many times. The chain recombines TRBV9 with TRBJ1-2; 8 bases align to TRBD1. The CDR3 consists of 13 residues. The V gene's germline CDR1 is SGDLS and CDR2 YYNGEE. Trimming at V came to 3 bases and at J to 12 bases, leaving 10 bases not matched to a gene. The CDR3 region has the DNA TGTGCCAGCAGCGCGGCAGGGGGCTGGGTTCACACCTTC. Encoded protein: CASSAAGGWVHTF.

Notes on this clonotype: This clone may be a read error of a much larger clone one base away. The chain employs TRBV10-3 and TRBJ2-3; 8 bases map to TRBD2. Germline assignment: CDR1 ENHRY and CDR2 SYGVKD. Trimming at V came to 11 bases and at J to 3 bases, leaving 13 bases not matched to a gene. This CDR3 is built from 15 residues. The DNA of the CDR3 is TGTGCCTCCTGCCGGGAGGGCCTCGGAACAGATACGCAGTATTTT. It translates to CASCREGLGTDTQYF.

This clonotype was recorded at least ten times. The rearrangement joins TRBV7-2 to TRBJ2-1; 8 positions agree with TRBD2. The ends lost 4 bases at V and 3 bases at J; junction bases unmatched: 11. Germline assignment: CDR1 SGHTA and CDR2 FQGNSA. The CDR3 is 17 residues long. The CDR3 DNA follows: TGTGCCAGCAGCTCGCCCTTGGGGCGGGAGGTCTACAATGAGCAGTTCTTC. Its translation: CASSSPLGREVYNEQFF.